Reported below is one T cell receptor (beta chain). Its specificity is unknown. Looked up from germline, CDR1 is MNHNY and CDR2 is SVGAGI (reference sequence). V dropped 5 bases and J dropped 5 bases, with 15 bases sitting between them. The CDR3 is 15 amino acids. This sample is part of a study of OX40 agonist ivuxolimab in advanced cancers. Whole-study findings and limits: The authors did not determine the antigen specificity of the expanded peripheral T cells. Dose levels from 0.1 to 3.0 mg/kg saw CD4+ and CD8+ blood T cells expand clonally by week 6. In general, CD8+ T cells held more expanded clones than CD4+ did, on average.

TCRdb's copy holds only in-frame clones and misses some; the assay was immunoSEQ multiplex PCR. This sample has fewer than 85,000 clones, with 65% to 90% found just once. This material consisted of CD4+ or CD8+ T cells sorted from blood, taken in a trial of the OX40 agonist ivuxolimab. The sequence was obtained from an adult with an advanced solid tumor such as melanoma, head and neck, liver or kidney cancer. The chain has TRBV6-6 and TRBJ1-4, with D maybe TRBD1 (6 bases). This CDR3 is CASSAGAGENEKLFF. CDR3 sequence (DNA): TGTGCCAGCAGTGCGGGAGCAGGGGAGAATGAAAAACTGTTTTTT.